Reported below is one T cell receptor (beta chain). What it binds is unknown. Treatment given: oral pan-JAK inhibitor, 5-10 mg twice daily. Collected material from alopecia areata patients comprised lesional scalp punch biopsies and peripheral blood. This sample is part of a study of CD8+ T cells in alopecia areata. Study-level information: At a dose of 5 to 10 mg twice daily, oral tofacitinib was given to treated patients.

Study conclusions and caveats: On tofacitinib, scalp clonality and expanded CD8+ clones among top 100 fell significantly. Association of baseline CD8+ expansion with response is uncertain owing to one nonresponder.

In each case, RNA was isolated and then reverse transcribed into cDNA as the sequencing template. Data came from immunoSEQ multiplex PCR; TCRdb stores just in-frame clones and leaves some out. The sample has around 100,000 clones, about 40% seen once. The germline CDR1 and CDR2 sequences are SGHVS and FNYEAQ. V was trimmed by 3 bases and J by 6 bases, leaving 12 bases between them. The CDR3 is 13 residues long. The chain uses TRBV7-6 and TRBJ2-7, with D possibly being TRBD2 (6 bases). The sequence came from a human donor with alopecia areata. This material consisted of CD8+ T cells sorted from blood, taken at week 24, from a patient treated with tofacitinib. CDR3 in amino acids: CASSLTAGREQYF. The CDR3, as DNA: TGTGCCAGCAGCTTGACAGCGGGTCGCGAGCAGTACTTC.